The subject of this entry is one T cell receptor beta chain. The record originates from a study of blood T cell repertoires in COVID-19. V trimming: 3 bases; J trimming: 5 bases; junction bases outside the gene matches: 3. The CDR3 covers 14 residues. Germline assignment: CDR1 LNHDA and CDR2 SQIVND (reference sequence). The protocol was immunoSEQ multiplex PCR, while the TCRdb copy is restricted to in-frame clones and leaves out a portion. The sample holds 130,000 to 150,000 clones, more than 65% seen once. Sequenced: peripheral blood. V gene TRBV19 combines with J gene TRBJ2-1; 8 bases agree with TRBD1. The clonotype was recovered from a woman between 45 and 60 years old in a cohort sampled during active or convalescent COVID-19. This CDR3 reads CASSIGQGHNEQFF. CDR3 coding DNA: TGTGCCAGTAGTATTGGACAGGGTCACAATGAGCAGTTCTTC.